These T cell receptor beta chains were read from a single sample in a study of cytomegalovirus exposure and HLA in healthy donors. The method was immunoSEQ multiplex PCR; TCRdb's version includes in-frame clones alone and lacks a portion of them. The sample yields some 100,000 clones, roughly 74% seen once. Sequenced: PBMCs. The receptors derive from a woman in her 70s in good health and CMV-seropositive. The CDR3 runs from the conserved cysteine through the conserved F or W. D genes are given only for firm matches. A row's size may be missing; if present it is once, few, many or a size class.

>-|TRBV5-1|-|TRBJ2-2
TGCGCCAGCAGCTTTCGGGGGGCCGGGGACACCGGGGAGCTGTTTTTT
CASSFRGAGDTGELFF
>TRBD2|TRBV5-4|-|TRBJ2-5
TGTGCCAGCAGCTTGGGGCCTAGCGGGGGGAAAGAGACCCAGTACTTC
CASSLGPSGGKETQYF
>-|TRBV28|-|TRBJ2-2
TGTGCCAGCAGCATAATGCTTGGACAGATCACCGGGGAGCTGTTTTTT
CASSIMLGQITGELFF
>-|TRBV6-1|-|TRBJ1-5
TGTGCCAGCAGTGAACTTTCTCAGGGGAGCCGGCAGCCCCAGCATTTT
CASSELSQGSRQPQHF
>-|TRBV28|once|TRBJ1-3
TGTGCCAGTAGTTTTCAGACTTCTGGAAACACCATATATTTT
CASSFQTSGNTIYF
>TRBD1|TRBV9|-|TRBJ2-2
TGTGCCAGCAGCGTAGGGACAGGGGTATCGTCCACCGGGGAGCTGTTTTTT
CASSVGTGVSSTGELFF
>-|TRBV6-5|-|TRBJ2-5
TGTGCCAGCAGTTACTCGGAGACAGGTCAGACCCAGTACTTC
CASSYSETGQTQYF
>-|TRBV29-1|-|TRBJ1-1
TGCAGCGTTGAACTGAACATGAACACTGAAGCTTTCTTT
CSVELNMNTEAFF
>-|TRBV2|once|TRBJ2-7
TGTGCCAGCACGTACAGGGACTCCTACGAGCAGTACTTC
CASTYRDSYEQYF
>TRBD1|TRBV7-3|-|TRBJ1-1
TGTGCCAGCAGCACAGACAGGGGGGGCGAAGCTTTCTTT
CASSTDRGGEAFF
>-|TRBV14|few|TRBJ2-5
TGTGCCAGCAGCCATAGAAGGGGCCAAGAGACCCAGTACTTC
CASSHRRGQETQYF
>TRBD1|TRBV6-5|-|TRBJ1-2
TGTGCCAGCAGTTACTCGAACAGGGGGAGAAACTATGGCTACACCTTC
CASSYSNRGRNYGYTF
>-|TRBV5-1|few|TRBJ2-7
TGCGCCAGCAGCTTGACATCCTACGAGCAGTACTTC
CASSLTSYEQYF
>-|TRBV6-6|-|TRBJ1-2
TGTGCCAGCAGTTACTCGAAGGTGACATGGGGCTACACCTTC
CASSYSKVTWGYTF
>-|TRBV4-2|-|TRBJ1-5
TGTGCCAGCAGCCAAGATCGGCAGGGTAGCAATCAGCCCCAGCATTTT
CASSQDRQGSNQPQHF
>-|TRBV21-1|few|TRBJ2-7
TGTGCCAGCAGCAAAGTCCGGTCGACTAGCGGGAGATACGAGCAGTACTTC
CASSKVRSTSGRYEQYF
>-|TRBV6-1|few|TRBJ1-4
TGTGCCAGCACGAAACAGGGCGGAACTAATGAAAAACTGTTTTTT
CASTKQGGTNEKLFF
>-|TRBV5-4|-|TRBJ2-1
TGTGCCAGCAGCCGACTCAGCTACAATGAGCAGTTCTTC
CASSRLSYNEQFF
>-|TRBV9|-|TRBJ2-2
TGTGCCAGCAGCGTGGGGGGAGGGAACACCGGGGAGCTGTTTTTT
CASSVGGGNTGELFF
>TRBD2|TRBV6-1|-|TRBJ2-4
TGTGCCAGCAGTGAATGGGGACTAGCCTTTCAGTACTTC
CASSEWGLAFQYF
>TRBD1|TRBV19|-|TRBJ2-7
TGTGCCAGTAGTATAGATCTTTTTCGTCCGGGACAGGGTTCTATCTCCTACGAGCAGTACTTC
CASSIDLFRPGQGSISYEQYF
>-|TRBV5-5|-|TRBJ1-3
TGTGCCAGCAGTATAGGGGGTAGCTCTGGAAACACCATATATTTT
CASSIGGSSGNTIYF
>TRBD2|TRBV30|once|TRBJ2-3
TGTGCCTGGGTAACCAGCGGGAGGAGCACAGATACGCAGTATTTT
CAWVTSGRSTDTQYF
>-|TRBV29-1|-|TRBJ1-1
TGCAGCGGAACAGGTCCCTCCTCCATGAACACTGAAGCTTTCTTT
CSGTGPSSMNTEAFF
>-|TRBV7-8|once|TRBJ1-1
TGTGCCACTCGGCCGGGGGGGAGTCTCGGGTCTGAAGCTTTCTTT
CATRPGGSLGSEAFF